What follows are 26 T cell receptor beta chains derived from one specimen sequenced in a study of early T cells in non-severe SARS-CoV-2 infection. MiXCR, run by TCRdb on the 5' RACE reads, gives a single entry per CDR3 protein. The table shows about 56,000 distinct CDR3 sequences, with roughly a tenth occurring only once. Sequenced: whole blood. All receptors come from an adult who was a healthcare worker with PCR-confirmed SARS-CoV-2 infection or an uninfected control (not recorded which).

This clonotype appeared many times. The chain couples TRBV20-1 to TRBJ1-5; no firm D call. Trimming pared 3 bases from V and 3 bases from J, leaving 9 bases between. The CDR3 covers 13 residues. Germline V gene sequence: CDR1 DFQATT, CDR2 SNEGSKA (reference sequence). CDR3: CSARVGSNQPQHF. CDR3 in DNA: TGCAGTGCTAGGGTCGGTTCCAATCAGCCCCAGCATTTT.

This clonotype was seen many times. The rearrangement joins TRBV14 to TRBJ1-4; D may be TRBD1 (5 bases). The CDR3 consists of 15 residues. CDR1 and CDR2 from the germline V gene are SGHDN and FVKESK. Deletions cut 1 base from V and 7 bases from J, with 13 bases between. The CDR3 region is CASSQAMGGGEKLFF. The CDR3 DNA follows: TGTGCCAGCAGCCAAGCCATGGGGGGAGGTGAAAAACTGTTTTTT.

The rearrangement links TRBV13 to TRBJ2-7, with 10 bases matching TRBD1. The germline CDR1 and CDR2 sequences are PRHDT and FYEKMQ (reference sequence). The trim removed 4 bases at V and 3 bases at J, leaving 0 bases unmatched. The CDR3 covers 13 residues. CDR3: CASSWTGGYEQYF. In DNA form, the CDR3 reads TGTGCCAGCAGCTGGACAGGGGGCTACGAGCAGTACTTC.

This chain uses TRBV24-1 with TRBJ2-2, with D perhaps matching TRBD2 (5 bases). V shed 1 base and J shed 3 bases, with 8 bases lying between them. The CDR3 has 15 residues. CDR1 KGHDR and CDR2 SFDVKD come from the germline V gene. Written as DNA, the CDR3 is TGTGCCACCAGTGATTTTACTAGAGACACCGGGGAGCTGTTTTTT. Amino acids: CATSDFTRDTGELFF.

The V gene is TRBV5-1, the J gene TRBJ1-1; 9 positions agree with TRBD1. The germline CDR1 and CDR2 sequences are SGHRS and YFSETQ. J gave up 11 bases and V 7 bases, and 12 bases lay outside the gene matches. This CDR3 has 13 residues. CDR3 residues: CASRGQGLIGAFF. The CDR3 nucleotides are TGCGCCAGCCGAGGACAGGGGCTGATAGGGGCTTTCTTT.

The gene calls are TRBV19 and TRBJ2-1; possibly TRBD2 for D (6 bases). The CDR3 runs to 15 residues. V shed 0 bases and J shed 0 bases, with 6 bases lying between them. The germline V gene has CDR1 LNHDA and CDR2 SQIVND (reference sequence). CDR3 loop: CASSIDGSSYNEQFF. DNA for the CDR3: TGTGCCAGTAGTATAGACGGGAGCTCCTACAATGAGCAGTTCTTC.

This clonotype occurred many times. This rearrangement joins TRBV11-1 to TRBJ2-1, with 7 bases that match TRBD2. CDR1 and CDR2 (germline): SGHAT, FQDESV (reference sequence). The CDR3 loop spans 14 amino acids. Trimming cost V 3 bases and J 3 bases; bases outside gene matches: 2. CDR3: CASSFGLVYNEQFF. CDR3 bases: TGTGCCAGCAGCTTTGGACTAGTCTACAATGAGCAGTTCTTC.

This clonotype showed up many times. As DNA, the CDR3 is TGTGCCAGCAGCGTTAGCGGGAATCACAATGAGCAGTTCTTC. Amino acid sequence: CASSVSGNHNEQFF. The J gene is TRBJ2-1, the V gene TRBV9; 8 positions agree with TRBD2. Germline CDR1 SGDLS, CDR2 YYNGEE. V lost 2 bases, J lost 5 bases, and 3 bases stayed unmatched. The length of the CDR3 is 14 residues.

A note on this clonotype: A much more abundant neighbour one base away suggests this may be a read error. This chain uses TRBV11-2 with TRBJ2-3; D is ambiguous. The CDR3 sequence is 13 residues long. Germline V gene data show CDR1 as SGHAT and CDR2 as FQNNGV. The CDR3 is CAISLGPLDTQYF. CDR3 sequence (DNA): TGTGCCATCAGCTTAGGTCCCTTGGATACGCAGTATTTT.

This clonotype came up a few times. The V call is TRBV20-1, the J call TRBJ2-3; 12 positions agree with TRBD2. The CDR3 extends over 16 amino acids. Germline V gives CDR1 DFQATT, CDR2 SNEGSKA (reference sequence). V lost 3 bases, J lost 2 bases, and 6 bases stayed unmatched. For the CDR3, the DNA is TGCAGTGCTAGGGGGGGACTAGCGGGCAACACAGATACGCAGTATTTT. Protein: CSARGGLAGNTDTQYF.

The rearrangement uses TRBV12-3 or TRBV12-4 and TRBJ2-7, with unresolved D. The CDR3 is made up of 11 amino acids. Between the trimmed V and J ends, which lost 4 bases and 9 bases, there was a span of 10 bases. The CDR3 DNA is TGTGCCAGCAGTTCCCTAGTCGGGCAGTACTTC. This sequence encodes CASSSLVGQYF.

The genes are TRBV2 and TRBJ2-7; D is unclear. Between the trimmed V and J ends, which lost 10 bases and 3 bases, there was a span of 7 bases. The V gene's germline CDR1 is SNHLY and CDR2 FYNNEI. The CDR3 runs 10 residues. CDR3 nucleotides: TGTGCCACCAGAAGCTACGAGCAGTACTTC. Its translation is CATRSYEQYF.

This clonotype showed up just a few times. This chain links TRBV30 with TRBJ1-1, with D possibly matching TRBD1 (6 bases). The CDR3 length is 11 residues. CDR1 is GTSNPN and CDR2 is SVGIG in the germline V gene (reference sequence). V was pared by 1 base and J by 10 bases, with 10 bases between. CDR3 in amino acids: CAWSARGGAFF. For the CDR3, the DNA is TGTGCCTGGAGTGCTCGAGGGGGAGCTTTCTTT.

Remarks on this clonotype: A read error may explain this, as a much larger clone is one base away. The rearrangement joins TRBV5-1 to TRBJ1-2; weak D call: TRBD1 (5 bases). The CDR3 contains 15 residues. Germline loops: CDR1 SGHRS, CDR2 YFSETQ. The DNA of the CDR3 is TGCACCAGCAGCTTGGGGGATTCAGAAGAAAAAGGCTACACCTTC. It yields the protein CTSSLGDSEEKGYTF.

This clonotype was seen many times. This chain uses TRBV21-1 with TRBJ1-2. TRBV21-1 represents a pseudogene. There are 14 residues in the CDR3. The CDR3 protein is CAGWEGFLFYGYTF. CDR3 in DNA: TGTGCCGGATGGGAGGGCTTCCTCTTTTATGGCTACACCTTC.

A single count supports this clonotype. The chain links TRBV29-1 to TRBJ1-2, with D maybe TRBD1 (6 bases). This CDR3 spans 14 amino acids. Germline values: CDR1 SQVTM, CDR2 ANQGSEA. V lost 3 bases to trimming and J lost 4 bases, with 15 bases between them. This CDR3 is CSVDAGAGFYGYTF. The CDR3 bases are TGCAGCGTTGACGCGGGGGCAGGCTTCTATGGCTACACCTTC. Supplemented by reference TRBV29-1 and TRBJ1-2, the full variable domain reads SAVISQKPSRDICQRGTSLTIQCQVDSQVTMMFWYRQQPGQSLTLIATANQGSEATYESGFVIDKFPISRPNLTFSTLTVSNMSPEDSSIYLCSVDAGAGFYGYTFGSGTRLTVV.

The chain has TRBV19 and TRBJ1-1, with D maybe TRBD1 (6 bases). The CDR3 totals 14 residues. The V end lost 3 bases, the J end lost 5 bases, and 13 bases lay between the germline ends. CDR1 is LNHDA and CDR2 is SQIVND in the germline V gene (reference sequence). The CDR3 spells CASSMSQGRTEAFF. The CDR3 nucleotides are TGTGCCAGTAGTATGAGCCAGGGGAGGACTGAAGCTTTCTTT.

This clonotype was detected ten times or more. The chain employs TRBV9 and TRBJ2-3, with 8 bases matching TRBD1. Trimming at V came to 3 bases and at J to 3 bases, leaving 9 bases not matched to a gene. CDR1 SGDLS and CDR2 YYNGEE come from the germline V gene. CDR3 length equals 16 residues. The CDR3 reads CASSAGGRGLTDTQYF. Here the CDR3 DNA reads TGTGCCAGCAGCGCCGGGGGCAGGGGGCTGACAGATACGCAGTATTTT.

There are many counts of this clonotype. This rearrangement joins TRBV7-9 to TRBJ1-3; a possible D gene is TRBD1 (6 bases). The CDR3 is 15 amino acids. V lost 3 bases and J 0 bases, leaving 9 bases between the germline ends. The germline V gene encodes CDR1 SEHNR and CDR2 FQNEAQ (reference sequence). CDR3 nucleotide sequence: TGTGCCAGCAGCTTGCGGACAGCCTCTGGAAACACCATATATTTT. Translation: CASSLRTASGNTIYF.

The chain has TRBV11-1 and TRBJ2-1; D ambiguous. V was shortened by 3 bases and J by 3 bases, with 6 bases between the two germline ends. CDR1 and CDR2 from the germline V gene are SGHAT and FQDESV (reference sequence). The CDR3 is 13 residues long. The CDR3 protein is CASSLGHYNEQFF. The CDR3 DNA reads as TGTGCCAGCAGCTTGGGCCACTACAATGAGCAGTTCTTC.

This clonotype was found many times. The chain joins TRBV21-1 to TRBJ2-6. TRBV21-1 is listed as a pseudogene. This CDR3 is built from 16 residues. The CDR3 here is CASSNGRLSGANVLTF. CDR3 DNA: TGTGCCAGCAGCAACGGCAGGCTTTCTGGGGCCAACGTCCTGACTTTC.

The table lists this clonotype with many counts. The genes are TRBV29-1 and TRBJ2-2; D call uncertain. The CDR3 is made up of 13 amino acids. Germline V gene sequence: CDR1 SQVTM, CDR2 ANQGSEA. V shed 4 bases and J shed 2 bases, with 8 bases lying between them. Here the CDR3 reads CSVVIINTGELFF. In nucleotides, the CDR3 is TGCAGCGTTGTTATAATAAACACCGGGGAGCTGTTTTTT.

This clonotype appeared a few times. This chain joins TRBV20-1 and TRBJ2-1; TRBD2 matches at 10 bases. The CDR3 is 18 amino acids. Germline V gene data show CDR1 as DFQATT and CDR2 as SNEGSKA (reference sequence). V lost 1 base and J lost 7; bases outside the gene matches: 16. CDR3 bases: TGCAGTGCTAGAGGGTCCGGGACTAGCGCCAGACTAGTAAATGAGCAGTTCTTC. Its translation is CSARGSGTSARLVNEQFF.

This clonotype was recorded many times. The chain combines TRBV5-6 with TRBJ2-1, with D tentatively TRBD2 (7 bases). Trimming removed 4 bases at V and 4 bases at J, with 18 bases between. The germline CDR1 and CDR2 sequences are SGHDT and YYEEEE. The CDR3 covers 16 residues. As DNA, the CDR3 is TGTGCCAGCAGCCCGGGGGGCGGGAGTCGTTACAATGAGCAGTTCTTC. This translates into CASSPGGGSRYNEQFF.

This clonotype came up many times. The chain recombines TRBV20-1 with TRBJ1-5, with TRBD1 identical over 8 bases. This CDR3 is 15 amino acids long. J gave up 5 bases and V 5 bases, and 11 bases lay outside the gene matches. CDR1 is DFQATT and CDR2 is SNEGSKA in the germline V gene (reference sequence). CDR3 region: CSAPTKGQDDQPQHF. DNA for the CDR3: TGCAGTGCTCCGACGAAGGGACAGGACGATCAGCCCCAGCATTTT.

This clonotype was seen only a few times. The germline gene is not matched at one end of the junction; a read error may be the cause. This sequence joins TRBV27 and TRBJ1-4; a weak D match, TRBD1 (5 bases). Germline lookup yields CDR1 MNHEY and CDR2 SMNVEV (reference sequence). The CDR3 spans 14 residues. CDR3 nucleotide sequence: TGTGTCAGCAGGAAGACAGACCTTCGGGGAAAACTGTTTTTT. It specifies CVSRKTDLRGKLFF.